This T cell receptor (beta chain) was found in a study of T cells in Graves' hyperthyroidism and ophthalmopathy. Amplified regions were TCR beta CDR3 sequences from RNA transcripts. The HTBI primer set drove a first-round RT-PCR of the TCR CDR3. TCRdb fed the multiplex PCR reads into MiXCR, producing one record per CDR3 protein. This sample yields hundreds of thousands of distinct CDR3 sequences, of which 12% to 15% are seen a single time; roughly 10% belongs to the top ten. This clonotype was picked up many times. V was clipped by 5 bases and J by 2 bases; unmatched bases: 1. The germline gives CDR1 DFQATT, CDR2 SNEGSKA (reference sequence). The CDR3 has 12 residues.

The clonotype was recovered from a woman younger than 35 with Graves' hyperthyroidism. Source material: blood. This chain uses TRBV20-1 with TRBJ2-3; 7 positions agree with TRBD2. The CDR3 reads CSAAGATDTQYF. In DNA form, the CDR3 reads TGCAGTGCTGCGGGAGCCACAGATACGCAGTATTTT.